This TCR beta chain was identified during a study of identical twins. Study-level points and caveats: Insertions were fewer in abundant cord blood beta clonotypes, whereas memory repertoires showed none of this pattern.

It was template switching that added a universal primer site, and there were unique molecular identifiers on the cDNA. TCRdb reanalysed the 5' RACE reads using MiXCR and keeps one entry per CDR3 protein. Here the sample spans 250,000 to 300,000 distinct CDR3 sequences, about 8.3% being singletons. This clonotype appeared many times. What it recognizes is unknown. This CDR3 spans 15 amino acids. Per germline, CDR1 SGDLS and CDR2 YYNGEE. V shed 0 bases and J shed 0 bases, with 9 bases lying between them. The data were also submitted as part of a second study, on yellow fever vaccine responses in identical twins. As that report states: The authors reported partly convergent, partly personalized vaccine responses in identical twins.

The chain joins TRBV9 to TRBJ1-2; D is unresolved. The sequencing input was CD8+ T cells sorted from blood. The clonotype comes from a woman aged 18-35 years in good health. CDR3: CASSVGSASNYGYTF. The CDR3 region has the DNA TGTGCCAGCAGCGTAGGGTCGGCTTCTAACTATGGCTACACCTTC.